This is a list of T cell receptor beta chains from one sample in a study of T cells in Graves' hyperthyroidism and ophthalmopathy. MiXCR, run by TCRdb on the multiplex PCR reads, gives a single entry per CDR3 protein. The sample shows about 560,000 distinct CDR3 sequences, roughly 46% of them seen only once. Material: peripheral blood or thyroid tissue (not recorded which). All receptors derive from a woman younger than 30 with Graves' hyperthyroidism. Both conserved end residues are trimmed from each CDR3.

J: TRBJ2-7; V: TRBV15; CDR3: ATSMIVGSYEQY
J: TRBJ2-2; V: TRBV24-1; CDR3: ASTVKGKYTGELF
J: TRBJ1-2; V: TRBV29-1; CDR3: SLREPYGYT
J: TRBJ2-7; V: TRBV25-1; CDR3: ASRRKRRRSYEQY
J: TRBJ1-2; V: TRBV24-1; CDR3: ATSTYDRGFGYT
J: TRBJ1-1; V: TRBV5-1; CDR3: ACSVQGAKRNTEAF
J: TRBJ1-2; V: TRBV19; CDR3: ASSTGIEGSYGYT
J: TRBJ2-7; V: TRBV2; CDR3: ASSFRDTWREQY
J: TRBJ1-1; V: TRBV7-9; CDR3: ASSPGQATEAF
J: TRBJ2-5; V: TRBV29-1; CDR3: SVVGQGTYIHGTQY
J: TRBJ2-6; V: TRBV25-1; CDR3: ATAHSGANVLT
J: TRBJ2-5; V: TRBV2; CDR3: ASSGGTQETQY
J: TRBJ1-2; V: TRBV15; CDR3: ATSRDMGSYGYT
J: TRBJ2-5; V: TRBV9; CDR3: ASSVEWGEVQETQY
J: TRBJ2-7; V: TRBV20-1; CDR3: SARSETSSYEQY
J: TRBJ2-2; V: TRBV29-1; CDR3: SVSTEHGSTGELF
J: TRBJ1-5; V: TRBV29-1; CDR3: SVGGEGQPQH
J: TRBJ1-2; V: TRBV10-3; CDR3: AISGGELYGYT
J: TRBJ1-5; V: TRBV6-6; CDR3: ASSYLGDVLQH
J: TRBJ2-5; V: TRBV29-1; CDR3: SVDQGGTGVNETQY
J: TRBJ1-3; V: TRBV10-3; CDR3: AISGGHAGNTIY
J: TRBJ1-6; V: TRBV2; CDR3: ARGRSGTGGLFSPLH
J: TRBJ2-6; V: TRBV10-3; CDR3: ASSEEDMGANVLT
J: TRBJ2-6; V: TRBV15; CDR3: ATSVDGSGANVLT
J: TRBJ2-7; V: TRBV10-3; CDR3: AISPPGQSYEQY
J: TRBJ1-1; V: TRBV10-3; CDR3: AISGEGF
J: TRBJ1-4; V: TRBV24-1; CDR3: ATSDSGTGDEKLF
J: -; V: TRBV7-1; CDR3: ASSTPQRLAATNEQF
J: TRBJ1-5; V: TRBV12-3/TRBV12-4; CDR3: ASSYAGVGQPQH
J: TRBJ1-3; V: TRBV2; CDR3: ASSEMAGNTIY
J: TRBJ1-5; V: TRBV9; CDR3: ASSQSGRALGNQPQH
J: TRBJ1-3; V: TRBV5-1; CDR3: ASSLVYGLQLSGNTIY
J: TRBJ2-5; V: TRBV12-3/TRBV12-4; CDR3: ASEREETQY
J: TRBJ1-2; V: TRBV11-1; CDR3: ASPRSRGYGYT
J: TRBJ1-6; V: TRBV6-6; CDR3: ASSYGGSSYNSPLH
J: TRBJ1-3; V: TRBV20-1; CDR3: SARGLTGNTIY
J: TRBJ2-6; V: TRBV7-2; CDR3: ASRSRGQGSFGANGLT
J: TRBJ2-7; V: TRBV7-9; CDR3: ASSWRGQGEAYEQY
J: TRBJ2-7; V: TRBV7-9; CDR3: ASSSPEAHEQY
J: TRBJ1-1; V: TRBV19; CDR3: ASSISGLREAF
J: TRBJ2-2; V: TRBV19; CDR3: ASMSLGTAYTGELF
J: TRBJ2-7; V: TRBV5-1; CDR3: ASSPLMGEQY
J: TRBJ1-1; V: TRBV7-6; CDR3: ASGLQGTEAF
J: TRBJ2-5; V: TRBV7-3; CDR3: ASSQPSSGSVETQY
J: TRBJ2-7; V: TRBV10-2; CDR3: ASVGDSSSYEQY
J: TRBJ2-7; V: TRBV7-3; CDR3: ASSLRPDSYEQY
J: TRBJ2-7; V: TRBV7-9; CDR3: ASSRGEREQY
J: TRBJ2-7; V: TRBV7-6; CDR3: ASSLGGDEQC
J: TRBJ2-5; V: TRBV29-1; CDR3: SVDRGGETQY
J: TRBJ2-5; V: TRBV7-2; CDR3: ASSYGLAGGQETQY